This TCR beta chain was profiled in a study of vaccination and CD4 T cells after COVID-19. Overall study: Stimulation of cells relied on overlapping spike peptides derived from SARS-CoV-2, HCoV-NL63, HCoV-OC43 and HCoV-229E. The study's findings and limits: Median SARS-CoV-2-reactive clonotype numbers rose nonsignificantly, about 21 to 38.

Concerning this clonotype: The target antigen is unknown.

Treatment defined: approximately nine-day PBMC culture with coronavirus spike peptide pools or control peptides (ViraFEST assay). Via ViraFEST, peptide pools expanded antigen-specific T cells before TCR sequencing. Peptide pools at roughly 10 ug/ml and IL-2 at 10 IU/ml were added to cultures of two million PBMCs per well. The length of the CDR3 is 17 residues. The trim removed 2 bases at V and 0 bases at J, leaving 5 bases unmatched. Looked up from germline, CDR1 is LNHDA and CDR2 is SQIVND (reference sequence). At the Johns Hopkins FTIC core, DNA taken from cultured CD4+ T cells was sequenced by way of the Oncomine TCR Beta short-read assay. TCRdb recomputed calls from the PCR reads with MiXCR, one row per CDR3 protein. The sample carries some 22,000 distinct CDR3 sequences, 67% recorded once.

This rearrangement joins TRBV19 to TRBJ1-5; 9 positions agree with TRBD1. The sample here was CD4+ T cells from blood, cultured in vitro, taken after SARS-CoV-2 vaccination. The sequence was obtained from a human donor who received a COVID-19 vaccine. CDR3 sequence reads: CASSITTGGGSNQPQHF. DNA of the CDR3: TGTGCCAGTAGTATAACGACAGGGGGAGGTAGCAATCAGCCCCAGCATTTT.